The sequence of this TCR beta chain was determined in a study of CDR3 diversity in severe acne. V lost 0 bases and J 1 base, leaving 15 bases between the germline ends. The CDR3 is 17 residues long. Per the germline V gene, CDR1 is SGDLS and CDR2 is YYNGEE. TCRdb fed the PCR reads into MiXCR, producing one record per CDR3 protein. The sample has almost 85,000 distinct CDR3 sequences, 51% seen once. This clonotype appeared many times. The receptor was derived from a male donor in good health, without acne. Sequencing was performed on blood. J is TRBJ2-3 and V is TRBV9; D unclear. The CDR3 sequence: CASSVVAGNTRTDTQYF. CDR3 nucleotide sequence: TGTGCCAGCAGCGTAGTGGCAGGAAACACCCGCACAGATACGCAGTATTTT.